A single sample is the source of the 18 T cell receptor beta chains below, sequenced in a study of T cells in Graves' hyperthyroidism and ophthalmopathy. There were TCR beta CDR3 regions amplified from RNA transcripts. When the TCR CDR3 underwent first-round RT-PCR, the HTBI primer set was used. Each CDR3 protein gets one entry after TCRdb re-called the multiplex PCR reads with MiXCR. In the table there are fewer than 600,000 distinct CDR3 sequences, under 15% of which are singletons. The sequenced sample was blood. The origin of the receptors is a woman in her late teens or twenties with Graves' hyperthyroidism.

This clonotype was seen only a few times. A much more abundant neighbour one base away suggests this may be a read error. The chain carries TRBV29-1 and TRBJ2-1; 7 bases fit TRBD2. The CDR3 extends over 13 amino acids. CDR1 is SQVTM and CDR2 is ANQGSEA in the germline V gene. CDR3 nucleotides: TGCAGCGTTGGGGAGGGCCTATGGTATGAGCAGCTCTTC. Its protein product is CSVGEGLWYEQLF.

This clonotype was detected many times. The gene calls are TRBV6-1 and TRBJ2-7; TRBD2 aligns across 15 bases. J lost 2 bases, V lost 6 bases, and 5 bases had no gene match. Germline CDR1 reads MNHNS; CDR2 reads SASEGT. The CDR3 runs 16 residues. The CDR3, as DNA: TGTGCCAGCAGACCCAGGACTAGCGGGAGGGCCTACGAGCAGTACGTC. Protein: CASRPRTSGRAYEQYV.

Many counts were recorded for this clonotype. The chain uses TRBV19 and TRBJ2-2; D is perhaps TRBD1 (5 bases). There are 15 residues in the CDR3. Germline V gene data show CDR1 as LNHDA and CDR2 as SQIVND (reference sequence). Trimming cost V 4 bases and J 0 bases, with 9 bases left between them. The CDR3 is CASSTQVTNTGELFF. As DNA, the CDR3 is TGTGCCAGTAGTACACAGGTGACGAACACCGGGGAGCTGTTTTTT.

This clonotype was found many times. CDR3: CASSPDRGTADTQYF. In DNA, the CDR3 is TGCGCCAGCAGTCCGGACAGGGGGACGGCAGATACGCAGTATTTT. The chain links TRBV5-1 to TRBJ2-3; 10 positions match TRBD1. CDR1 and CDR2 from the germline V gene are SGHRS and YFSETQ. CDR3 length: 15 residues. J gave up 4 bases and V 5 bases, and 7 bases lay outside the gene matches.

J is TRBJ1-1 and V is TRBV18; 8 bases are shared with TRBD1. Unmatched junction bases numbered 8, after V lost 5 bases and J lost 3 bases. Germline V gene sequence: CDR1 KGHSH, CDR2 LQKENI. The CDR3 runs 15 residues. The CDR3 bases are TGTGCCAGCTCATTCCGGACAGGGCTGGACACTGAAGCTTTCTTT. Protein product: CASSFRTGLDTEAFF.

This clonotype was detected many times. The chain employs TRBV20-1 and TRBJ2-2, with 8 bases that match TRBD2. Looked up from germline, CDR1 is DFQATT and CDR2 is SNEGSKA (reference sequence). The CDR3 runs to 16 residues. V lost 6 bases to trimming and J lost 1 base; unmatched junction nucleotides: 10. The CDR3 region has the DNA TGCAGTGCCCAGTCAGTAGCGGGACTGAACACCGGGGAGCTGTTTTTT. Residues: CSAQSVAGLNTGELFF.

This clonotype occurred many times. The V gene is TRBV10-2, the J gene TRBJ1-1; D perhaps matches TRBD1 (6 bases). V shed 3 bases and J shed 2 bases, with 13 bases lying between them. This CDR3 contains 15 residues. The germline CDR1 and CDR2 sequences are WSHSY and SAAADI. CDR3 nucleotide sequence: TGCGCCAGCAGTGATAATCAGGGGCCCAACACTGAAGCTTTCTTT. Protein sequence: CASSDNQGPNTEAFF.

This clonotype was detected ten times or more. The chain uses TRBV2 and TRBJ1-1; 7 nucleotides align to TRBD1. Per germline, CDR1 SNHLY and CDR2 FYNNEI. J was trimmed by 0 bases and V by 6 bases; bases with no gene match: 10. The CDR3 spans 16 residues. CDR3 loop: CASSGGGQFMNTEAFF. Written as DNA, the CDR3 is TGTGCCAGCAGCGGTGGGGGACAGTTTATGAACACTGAAGCTTTCTTT.

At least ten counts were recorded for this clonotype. For the CDR3, the DNA is TGTGCCAGCAGACTAAGCGGGAGCCACGAGCAGTACGTC. Amino acids: CASRLSGSHEQYV. This chain joins TRBV3-1 and TRBJ2-7, with TRBD2 matching 8 bases. Germline CDR1 reads LGHDT; CDR2 reads YNNKEL (reference sequence). The CDR3 contains 13 residues. J gave up 5 bases and V 6 bases, and 6 bases lay outside the gene matches.

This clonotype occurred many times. The CDR3 reads CASSPGLAGRFGEQFF. The CDR3 DNA follows: TGTGCCAGCAGTCCGGGACTAGCGGGACGGTTCGGTGAGCAGTTCTTC. This rearrangement joins TRBV3-1 to TRBJ2-1; TRBD2 matches at 13 bases. With V trimmed by 6 bases and J by 9 bases, 11 bases remained unmatched. The CDR3 extends over 16 amino acids. The V gene's germline CDR1 is LGHDT and CDR2 YNNKEL (reference sequence).

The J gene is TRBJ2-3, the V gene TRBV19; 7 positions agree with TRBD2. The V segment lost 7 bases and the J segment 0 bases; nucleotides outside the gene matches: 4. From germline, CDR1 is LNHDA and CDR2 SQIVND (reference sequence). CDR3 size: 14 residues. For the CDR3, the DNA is TGTGCCAGTATGGGGGGGATCAGCACAGATACGCAGTATTTT. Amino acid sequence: CASMGGISTDTQYF.

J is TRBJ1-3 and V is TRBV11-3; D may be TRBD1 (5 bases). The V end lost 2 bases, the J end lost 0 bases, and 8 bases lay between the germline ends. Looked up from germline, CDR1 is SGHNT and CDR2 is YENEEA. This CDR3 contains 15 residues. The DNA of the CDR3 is TGTGCCAGCAGCTTAAGGGGAAACTCTGGAAACACCATATATTTT. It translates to CASSLRGNSGNTIYF.

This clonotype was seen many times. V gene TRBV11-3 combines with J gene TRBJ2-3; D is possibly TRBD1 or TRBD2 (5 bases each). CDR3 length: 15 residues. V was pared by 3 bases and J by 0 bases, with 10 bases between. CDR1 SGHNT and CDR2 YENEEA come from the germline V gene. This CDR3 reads CASSFGAGSTDTQYF. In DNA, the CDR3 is TGTGCCAGCAGCTTCGGGGCAGGGAGCACAGATACGCAGTATTTT.

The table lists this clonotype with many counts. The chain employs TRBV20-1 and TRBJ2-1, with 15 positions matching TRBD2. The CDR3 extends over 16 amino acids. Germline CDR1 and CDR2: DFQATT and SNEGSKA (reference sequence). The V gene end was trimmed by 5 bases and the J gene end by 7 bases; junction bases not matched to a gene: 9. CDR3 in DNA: TGCAGTGCTCCTCCGGGACTAGCGGGAGGCCTTAATGAGCAGTTCTTC. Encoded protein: CSAPPGLAGGLNEQFF.

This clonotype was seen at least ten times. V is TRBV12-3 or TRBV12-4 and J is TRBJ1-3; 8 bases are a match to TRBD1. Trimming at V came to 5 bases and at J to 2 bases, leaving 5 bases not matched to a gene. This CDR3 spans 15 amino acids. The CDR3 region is CASSARGLTGNTIYF. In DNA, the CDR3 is TGTGCCAGCAGTGCCAGGGGGCTAACTGGAAACACCATATATTTT.

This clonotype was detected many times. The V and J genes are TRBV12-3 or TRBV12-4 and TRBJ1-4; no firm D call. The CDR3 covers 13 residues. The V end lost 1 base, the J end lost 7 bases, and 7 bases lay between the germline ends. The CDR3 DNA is TGTGCCAGCAGTTTAGATCTAGCTGAAAAACTGTTTTTT. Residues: CASSLDLAEKLFF.

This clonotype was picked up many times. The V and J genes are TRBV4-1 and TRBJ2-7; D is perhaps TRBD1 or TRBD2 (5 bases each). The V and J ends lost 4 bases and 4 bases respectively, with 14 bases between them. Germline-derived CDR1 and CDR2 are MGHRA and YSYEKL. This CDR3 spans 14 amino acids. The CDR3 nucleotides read TGCGCCAGCAGCCCCGAGGGGAATGGTTACGAGCAGTACGTC. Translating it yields CASSPEGNGYEQYV.

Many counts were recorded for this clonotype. The CDR3 DNA reads as TGTGCCAGCAGCGAACAGGGTGTCCCCTACGAGCAGTACTTC. It yields the protein CASSEQGVPYEQYF. The rearrangement uses TRBV2 and TRBJ2-7, with TRBD1 as a possible D gene (6 bases). This CDR3 has 14 amino acids. The V end lost 6 bases, the J end lost 2 bases, and 14 bases lay between the germline ends. Germline CDR1 is SNHLY and CDR2 is FYNNEI.